These 6 T cell receptor beta chains originate from one sample sequenced in a study of cytomegalovirus exposure and HLA in healthy donors. Researchers ran the PCR with 60 Vbeta and 13 Jbeta primers. This table comes from immunoSEQ multiplex PCR, and its TCRdb copy is limited to in-frame clones, with some not included. The sample includes some 110,000 clones, 83% of them seen just once. Sample: PBMCs. Every receptor here comes from a man aged 18 to 30 in good health and CMV-seronegative.

The chain has TRBV6-5 and TRBJ2-1, with 9 bases matching TRBD1. V gave up 5 bases and J gave up 10 bases; unmatched junction bases: 6. The CDR3 has 13 amino acids. Germline V gene sequence: CDR1 MNHEY, CDR2 SVGAGI. The DNA for the CDR3 is TGTGCCAGCAGTCTAAACAGGGGGCTGGAGCAGTTCTTC. Its protein is CASSLNRGLEQFF.

The table lists this clone with a few counts. The chain links TRBV5-1 to TRBJ1-5; possibly TRBD1 for D (6 bases). This CDR3 comprises 14 residues. Trimming left V 1 base short and J 7 bases short, with 12 bases between. Germline CDR1 reads SGHRS; CDR2 reads YFSETQ. CDR3: CASSLTGQAQPQHF. CDR3 DNA: TGCGCCAGCAGCTTGACAGGGCAGGCCCAGCCCCAGCATTTT.

This clone was seen a handful of times. The chain couples TRBV6-1 to TRBJ2-7; TRBD1 is a possible D gene (6 bases). The germline gives CDR1 MNHNS, CDR2 SASEGT. V lost 5 bases, J lost 7 bases, and 15 bases lay in between. The CDR3 totals 13 residues. CDR3 sequence reads: CASSNRDLGEQYF. DNA of the CDR3: TGTGCCAGCAGTAACAGGGACCTAGGGGAGCAGTACTTC.

The chain recombines TRBV6-6 with TRBJ2-1; 10 bases agree with TRBD2. Germline CDR1 is MNHNY and CDR2 is SVGAGI (reference sequence). The trim removed 4 bases at V and 6 bases at J, leaving 9 bases unmatched. The CDR3 length is 16 residues. CDR3 DNA sequence: TGTGCCAGCAGTTCGAAACTAGCGGGAAATAGCAATGAGCAGTTCTTC. Translation gives CASSSKLAGNSNEQFF.

This rearrangement joins TRBV5-1 to TRBJ2-2; D ambiguous. This CDR3 contains 17 residues. V was trimmed by 0 bases and J by 0 bases, leaving 12 bases between them. Germline assignment: CDR1 SGHRS and CDR2 YFSETQ. CDR3 protein: CASSLGASPPNTGELFF. DNA for the CDR3: TGCGCCAGCAGCTTGGGGGCCAGCCCTCCGAACACCGGGGAGCTGTTTTTT.

This chain connects TRBV6-5 to TRBJ1-1; D ambiguous. There are 13 residues in the CDR3. Germline CDR1 reads MNHEY; CDR2 reads SVGAGI. The ends were cut back, 6 bases at V and 4 bases at J, with 12 bases in the middle. CDR3 nucleotide sequence: TGTGCCAGCAGGAACCTCGAGGGCACTGAAGCTTTCTTT. This encodes CASRNLEGTEAFF.